This TCR beta chain derives from a study of blood T cell repertoires in COVID-19. Data came from immunoSEQ multiplex PCR; TCRdb stores just in-frame clones and leaves some out. Of a few hundred thousand clones listed, approximately 80% are singletons. The CDR3 contains 16 residues. Germline assignment: CDR1 GTSNPN and CDR2 SVGIG (reference sequence). V gave up 1 base and J gave up 5 bases; unmatched junction bases: 12. Sequencing was carried out using PBMCs or T cells enriched from blood (not recorded which). This sequence was found in a woman aged 40 to 49 with acute COVID-19. This chain connects TRBV30 to TRBJ2-7, with 9 bases aligning to TRBD1. The CDR3 nucleotides read TGTGCCTGGAGTGAAAACCCGGGACAGGGAAAGGACGAGCAGTACTTC. This gives the protein CAWSENPGQGKDEQYF.